The T cell receptor (beta chain) under discussion was sequenced for a study of cytomegalovirus exposure and HLA in healthy donors. In the study overall: From about 200 million T cells, an earlier analysis saw 120 million or so unique TCR beta sequences. Unique TCRs numbering some 77 million, obtained from HLA-typed donors, made up an early data release.

Looked up from germline, CDR1 is KGHSH and CDR2 is LQKENI. Trimming left V 3 bases short and J 11 bases short, with 16 bases between. CDR3 length: 13 amino acids. This clone was picked up one time. PCR primers comprised 60 Vbeta and 13 Jbeta primers. Clones were sequenced by immunoSEQ multiplex PCR, and TCRdb holds only the in-frame ones, with some missing. The sample holds 200,000 to 250,000 clones, around 70% seen once. The gene calls are TRBV18 and TRBJ1-1; D is possibly TRBD1 (6 bases). The sample consisted of PBMCs. This TCR came from a man aged 35-49 years in good health and CMV-seropositive. The CDR3 loop is CASSPGSGADAFF. In DNA, the CDR3 is TGTGCCAGCTCACCGGGTTCAGGGGCGGATGCTTTCTTT.